This TCR beta chain is from a study of blood T cell repertoires in COVID-19. Study-level information: Samples came from the United States, Italy and Spain, spanning acute and convalescent COVID-19.

Trimming took 5 bases from V and 4 from J, leaving 8 bases between them. The CDR3 covers 12 residues. Germline V CDR1 and CDR2: SGHVS, FNYEAQ. In the study's own analysis: The assay estimated nucleated cells by amplifying reference gene primers. Profiled with immunoSEQ multiplex PCR; TCRdb holds only in-frame clones, not every one. V, J and clone size are those of that table, while D and trimming were read from the DNA. Found here are approximately 230,000 clones, over 75% of them singletons; the top ten hold over 1.5%. In assigning cohorts, the study relied on participant-reported clinical history. The source material was PBMCs or T cells enriched from blood (not recorded which). The chain carries TRBV7-6 and TRBJ2-5; TRBD1 might be the D (5 bases). The TCR was taken from a middle-aged man who had recovered from COVID-19. The CDR3 loop is CASSSQGETQYF. CDR3 nucleotides: TGTGCCAGCAGCAGTCAGGGAGAGACCCAGTACTTC.